This is a list of T cell receptor beta chains from one sample in a study of control samples from healthy donors and cancer patients. Libraries were prepared by immunoSEQ multiplex PCR; TCRdb keeps only in-frame clonotypes and omits some of them. The top ten hold around 0.99% of the sample, which has approximately 52,000 clones, 90% to 96% seen once. Sequenced input: blood. The receptors were gathered from a woman under 30 in good health. Both conserved end residues are part of each CDR3. Each record gives: J gene, V gene, D gene, CDR3 protein. A D gene is named only where the DNA matches it firmly.

TRBJ1-4 | TRBV5-4 | TRBD1 | CASSFQGAREKLFF
TRBJ2-2 | TRBV7-8 | - | CASSFGQYTGELFF
TRBJ2-2 | TRBV14 | - | CASSQDFAGELFF
TRBJ1-2 | TRBV15 | - | CATSGQSLSNYGYTF
TRBJ2-3 | TRBV3-1/TRBV3-2 | TRBD2 | CASRGASGNTDTQYF
TRBJ1-2 | TRBV20-1 | - | CSASGGQGYGYTF
TRBJ2-1 | TRBV28 | - | CASSLLLHEQFF
TRBJ1-1 | TRBV7-9 | - | CASRAPLATSEAFF
TRBJ1-5 | TRBV4-3 | - | CASSQVSRGRVGNQPQHF
TRBJ1-5 | TRBV6-2/TRBV6-3 | TRBD1 | CASSQGGGQHF
TRBJ1-5 | TRBV2 | - | CASMNQGARNQPQHF
TRBJ1-2 | TRBV30 | - | CAWGPGSGYGYTF
TRBJ2-4 | TRBV5-1 | TRBD1 | CASSPPDRGRGNIQYF
TRBJ2-3 | TRBV4-1 | - | CASSQNTDTQYF
TRBJ2-5 | TRBV30 | TRBD2 | CAWSPRDYLTETQYF
TRBJ1-6 | TRBV19 | - | CASEDGRNSPLHF
TRBJ1-1 | TRBV28 | - | CASSLLGGTEAFF
TRBJ1-5 | TRBV2 | TRBD1 | CASSERDRAINQPQHF
TRBJ1-2 | TRBV19 | TRBD1 | CASRSGAGGSGGYTF
TRBJ1-6 | TRBV7-8 | TRBD1 | CASSLRDRGESPLHF
TRBJ2-2 | TRBV6-5 | - | CASSPGTYTGELFF
TRBJ1-2 | TRBV4-1 | - | CASSSRDSLLYGYTF
TRBJ1-2 | TRBV19 | - | CAVGGSKGYGYTF
TRBJ1-5 | TRBV10-3 | - | CAISTEKNQPQHF
TRBJ1-5 | TRBV18 | TRBD1 | CASSPATGVLQPQHF
TRBJ1-2 | TRBV6-2/TRBV6-3 | - | CASSDPGQSIRGYTF